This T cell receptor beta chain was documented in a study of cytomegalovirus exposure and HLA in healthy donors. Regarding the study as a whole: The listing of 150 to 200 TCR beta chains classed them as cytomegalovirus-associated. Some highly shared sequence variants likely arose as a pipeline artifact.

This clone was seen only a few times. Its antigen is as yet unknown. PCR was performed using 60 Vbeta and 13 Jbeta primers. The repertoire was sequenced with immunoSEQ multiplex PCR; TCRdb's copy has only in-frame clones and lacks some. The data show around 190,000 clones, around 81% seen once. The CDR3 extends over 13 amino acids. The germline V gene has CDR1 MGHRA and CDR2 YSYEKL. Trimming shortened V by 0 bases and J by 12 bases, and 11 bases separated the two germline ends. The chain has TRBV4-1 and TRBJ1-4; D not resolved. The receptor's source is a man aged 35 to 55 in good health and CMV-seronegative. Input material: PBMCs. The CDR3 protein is CASSQDYDRELFF. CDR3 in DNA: TGCGCCAGCAGCCAAGATTACGACCGGGAACTGTTTTTT.